This T cell receptor (beta chain) stems from a study of T-cell reconstitution after alpha-beta-depleted transplantation in children. The study's findings and limits: Several hundred graft clones that had expanded were reportedly the source of alpha-beta T cells about two months after transplant. Where some patients showed high TCRbeta diversity at day 60, it came from recipient T cells and thymic progenitors that had survived. T-cell counts and diversity at one year post-transplant came mainly from newly produced T cells.

Unique molecular identifiers were incorporated during preparation of the TCRbeta library. TCRdb independently ran MiXCR on the PCR reads; one entry per CDR3 protein. The data show around 130,000 distinct CDR3 sequences, roughly 10% seen once. On this clonotype itself: Its antigen is still unknown.

The CDR3 covers 20 residues. With V trimmed by 0 bases and J by 5 bases, 12 bases remained unmatched. Germline V CDR1 and CDR2: MNHEY, SVGEGT. This clonotype was sampled from a girl less than two years old who had a stem cell transplant for combined immunodeficiency, so the T cells may come from the graft donor. The sequenced sample was PBMCs, mostly from graft donor cells, obtained 180 days after TCRalphabeta/CD19-depleted stem cell transplant. This chain connects TRBV6-2 or TRBV6-3 to TRBJ2-6; 11 positions match TRBD2. CDR3 amino acids: CASSYSSSGGFPGRANVLTF. Here the CDR3 DNA reads TGTGCCAGCAGTTACTCATCTAGCGGGGGGTTCCCGGGTAGGGCCAACGTCCTGACTTTC.